This T cell receptor (beta chain) came from a study of shared T cell receptors in the human thymus. This clone has only a few counts. Assay used: immunoSEQ multiplex PCR; TCRdb lists only in-frame clones, some missing. Of over 450,000 clones listed, approximately 80% are singletons. The CDR3 consists of 14 residues. Trimming removed 2 bases at V and 4 bases at J, with 11 bases between. Germline loops: CDR1 SNHLY, CDR2 FYNNEI. These data also formed part of another study, on human thymus T cells. From that second work: It was from resections taken during corrective heart surgery that the thymus tissue came. Related research found strongly overlapping thymic repertoires in unrelated individuals.

The receptor was isolated from a boy younger than two with a congenital heart defect. The chain couples TRBV2 to TRBJ1-1; tentative D call: TRBD1 (6 bases). The sample was thymocytes. CDR3 sequence: CASSEPGVGTEAFF. The CDR3 DNA follows: TGTGCCAGCAGTGAACCAGGGGTTGGCACTGAAGCTTTCTTT.